Listed here is a single T cell receptor (beta chain). Germline assignment: CDR1 SNHLY and CDR2 FYNNEI. The CDR3 has 16 residues. Trimming at V came to 6 bases and at J to 5 bases, leaving 5 bases not matched to a gene. The sample originates from a study of T cell changes during pregnancy in multiple sclerosis. The table came from immunoSEQ multiplex PCR; TCRdb's copy has only in-frame clones and leaves some out. The sample holds around 100,000 clones, 92% seen once. This chain links TRBV2 with TRBJ2-1; 15 bases fit TRBD2. The sequence was obtained from a female donor with multiple sclerosis, enrolled in a pregnancy study. This specimen consisted of peripheral blood, obtained after pregnancy. CDR3 in DNA: TGTGCCAGCAGGCGGACTAGCGGGGGGGGCGACAATGAGCAGTTCTTC. This gives the protein CASRRTSGGGDNEQFF.